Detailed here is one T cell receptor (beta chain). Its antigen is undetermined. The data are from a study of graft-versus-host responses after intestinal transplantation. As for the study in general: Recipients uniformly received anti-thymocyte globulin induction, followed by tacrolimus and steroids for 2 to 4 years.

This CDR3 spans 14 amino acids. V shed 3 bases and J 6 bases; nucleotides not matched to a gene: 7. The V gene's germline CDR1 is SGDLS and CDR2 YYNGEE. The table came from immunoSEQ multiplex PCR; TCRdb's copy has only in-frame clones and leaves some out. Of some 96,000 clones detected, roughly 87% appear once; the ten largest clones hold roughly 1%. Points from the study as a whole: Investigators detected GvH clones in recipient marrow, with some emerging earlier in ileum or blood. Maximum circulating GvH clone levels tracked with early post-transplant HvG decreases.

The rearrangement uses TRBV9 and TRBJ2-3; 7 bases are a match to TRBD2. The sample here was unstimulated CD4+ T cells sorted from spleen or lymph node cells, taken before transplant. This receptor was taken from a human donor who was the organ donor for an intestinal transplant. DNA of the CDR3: TGTGCCAGCAGCGGACGACTAGCAAGGGATACGCAGTATTTT. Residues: CASSGRLARDTQYF.